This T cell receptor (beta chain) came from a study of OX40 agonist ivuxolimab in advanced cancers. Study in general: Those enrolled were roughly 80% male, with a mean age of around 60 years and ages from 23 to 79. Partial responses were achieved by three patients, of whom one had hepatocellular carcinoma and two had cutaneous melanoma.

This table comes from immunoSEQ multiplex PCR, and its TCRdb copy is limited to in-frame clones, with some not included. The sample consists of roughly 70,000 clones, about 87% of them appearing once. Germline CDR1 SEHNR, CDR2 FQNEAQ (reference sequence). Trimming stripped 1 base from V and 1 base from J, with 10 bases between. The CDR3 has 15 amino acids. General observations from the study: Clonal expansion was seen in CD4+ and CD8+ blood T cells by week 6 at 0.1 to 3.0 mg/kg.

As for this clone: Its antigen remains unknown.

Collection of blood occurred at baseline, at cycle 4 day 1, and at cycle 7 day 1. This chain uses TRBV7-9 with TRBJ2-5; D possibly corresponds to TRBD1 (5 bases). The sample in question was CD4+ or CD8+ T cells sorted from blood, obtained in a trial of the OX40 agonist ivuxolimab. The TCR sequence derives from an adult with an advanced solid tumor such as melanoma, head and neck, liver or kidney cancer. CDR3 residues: CASSLGAGPQETQYF. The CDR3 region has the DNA TGTGCCAGCAGCTTAGGCGCAGGGCCCCAAGAGACCCAGTACTTC.